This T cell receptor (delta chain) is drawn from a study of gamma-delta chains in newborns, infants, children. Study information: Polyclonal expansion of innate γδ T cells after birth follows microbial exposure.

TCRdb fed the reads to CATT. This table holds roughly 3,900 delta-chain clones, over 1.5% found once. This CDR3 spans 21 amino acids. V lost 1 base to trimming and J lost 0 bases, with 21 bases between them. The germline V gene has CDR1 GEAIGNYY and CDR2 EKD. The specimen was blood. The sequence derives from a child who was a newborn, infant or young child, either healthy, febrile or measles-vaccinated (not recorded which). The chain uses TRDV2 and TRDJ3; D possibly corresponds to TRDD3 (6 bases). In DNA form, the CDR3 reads TGTGCCTGTGACACGATTCGAGAGGGACTGGGTGGCTCCTGGGACACCCGACAGATGTTTTTC. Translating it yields CACDTIREGLGGSWDTRQMFF.